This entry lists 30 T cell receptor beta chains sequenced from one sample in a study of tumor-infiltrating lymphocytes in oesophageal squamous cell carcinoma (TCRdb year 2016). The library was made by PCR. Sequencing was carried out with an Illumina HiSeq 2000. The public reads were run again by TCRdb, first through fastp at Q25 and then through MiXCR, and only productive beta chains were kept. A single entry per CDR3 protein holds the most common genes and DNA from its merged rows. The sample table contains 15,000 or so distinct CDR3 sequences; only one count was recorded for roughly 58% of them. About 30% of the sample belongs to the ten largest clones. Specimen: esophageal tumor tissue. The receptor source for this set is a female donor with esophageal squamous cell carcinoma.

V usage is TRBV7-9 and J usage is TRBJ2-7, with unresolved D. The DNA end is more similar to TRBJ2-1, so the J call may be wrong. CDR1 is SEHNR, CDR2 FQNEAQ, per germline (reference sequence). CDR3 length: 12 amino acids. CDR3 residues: CASSYGWDEQFF. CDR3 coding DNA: TGTGCCAGCAGCTACGGTTGGGATGAGCAGTTCTTC.

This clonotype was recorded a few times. The CDR3 region is CASRGGRYQETQYF. For the CDR3, the DNA is TGTGCCAGCAGAGGGGGGCGGTACCAAGAGACCCAGTACTTC. The rearrangement links TRBV7-2 to TRBJ2-5, with D possibly being TRBD1 or TRBD2 (6 bases each). Trimming shortened V by 6 bases and J by 0 bases, and 11 bases separated the two germline ends. Looked up from germline, CDR1 is SGHTA and CDR2 is FQGNSA. The CDR3 is 14 residues long.

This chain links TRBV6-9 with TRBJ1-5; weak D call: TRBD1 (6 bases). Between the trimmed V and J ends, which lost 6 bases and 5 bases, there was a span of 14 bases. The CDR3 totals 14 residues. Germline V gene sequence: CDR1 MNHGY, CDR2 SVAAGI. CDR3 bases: TGTGCCAGCAGATTGACAGGTGGGGATCAGCCCCAGCATTTT. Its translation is CASRLTGGDQPQHF.

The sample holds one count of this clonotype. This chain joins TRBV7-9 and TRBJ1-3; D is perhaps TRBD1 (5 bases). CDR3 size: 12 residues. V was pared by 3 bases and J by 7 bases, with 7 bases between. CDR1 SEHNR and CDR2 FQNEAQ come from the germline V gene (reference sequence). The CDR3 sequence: CASSFGDNTIYF. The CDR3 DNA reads TGTGCCAGCAGCTTTGGGGACAACACCATATATTTT.

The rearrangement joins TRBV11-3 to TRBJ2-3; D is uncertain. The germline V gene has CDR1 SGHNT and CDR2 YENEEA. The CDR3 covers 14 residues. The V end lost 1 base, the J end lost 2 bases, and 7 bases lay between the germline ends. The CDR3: CASSLVTNTDTQYF. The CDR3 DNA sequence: TGTGCCAGCAGCTTAGTAACCAACACAGATACGCAGTATTTT.

CDR3 in amino acids: CASSPRATPNTEAFF. CDR3 bases: TGTGCCAGCAGCCCCCGAGCGACGCCCAACACTGAAGCTTTCTTT. The rearrangement links TRBV9 to TRBJ1-1; D gene unclear. Trimming shortened V by 4 bases and J by 2 bases, and 15 bases separated the two germline ends. The CDR3 runs to 15 residues. Germline loops: CDR1 SGDLS, CDR2 YYNGEE.

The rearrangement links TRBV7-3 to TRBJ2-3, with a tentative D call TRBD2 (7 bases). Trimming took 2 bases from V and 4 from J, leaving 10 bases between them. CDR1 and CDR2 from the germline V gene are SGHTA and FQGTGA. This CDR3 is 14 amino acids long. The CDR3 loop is CASSLGGAADTQYF. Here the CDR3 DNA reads TGTGCCAGCAGCTTAGGGGGGGCCGCAGATACGCAGTATTTT.

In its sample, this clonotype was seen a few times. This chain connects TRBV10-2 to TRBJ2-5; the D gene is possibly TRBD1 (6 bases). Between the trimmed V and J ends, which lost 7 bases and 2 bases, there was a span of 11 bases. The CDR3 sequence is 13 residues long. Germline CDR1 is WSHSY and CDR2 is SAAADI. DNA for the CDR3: TGCGCCAGCACCTGGACAGTACAAGAGACCCAGTACTTC. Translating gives CASTWTVQETQYF.

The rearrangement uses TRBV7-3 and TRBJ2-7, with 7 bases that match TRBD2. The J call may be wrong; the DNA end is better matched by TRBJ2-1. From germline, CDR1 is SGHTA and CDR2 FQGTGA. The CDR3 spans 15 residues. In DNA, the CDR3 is TGTGCCAGCAGCTTAGGGAGGGCCACAGGCAATGAGCAGTTCTTC. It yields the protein CASSLGRATGNEQFF.

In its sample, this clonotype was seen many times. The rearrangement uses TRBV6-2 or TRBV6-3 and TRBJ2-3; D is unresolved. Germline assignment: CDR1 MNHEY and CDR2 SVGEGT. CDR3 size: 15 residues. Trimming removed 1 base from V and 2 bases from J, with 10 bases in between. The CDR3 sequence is CASSYWGTFTDTQYF. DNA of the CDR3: TGTGCCAGCAGTTACTGGGGAACTTTCACAGATACGCAGTATTTT.

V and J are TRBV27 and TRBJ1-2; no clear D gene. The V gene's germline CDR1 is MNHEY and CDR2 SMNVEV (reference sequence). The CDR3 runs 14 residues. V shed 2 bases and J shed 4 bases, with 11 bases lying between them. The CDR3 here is CASSLGPGVYGYTF. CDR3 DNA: TGTGCCAGCAGTTTAGGCCCCGGGGTCTATGGCTACACCTTC.

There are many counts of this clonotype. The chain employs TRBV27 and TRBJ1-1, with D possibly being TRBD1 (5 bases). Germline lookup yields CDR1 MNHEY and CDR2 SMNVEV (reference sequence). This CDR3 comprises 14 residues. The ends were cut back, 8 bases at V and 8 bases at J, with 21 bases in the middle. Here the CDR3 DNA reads TGTGCCAGCGGGACCGGGACTTTCAAATCCGAAGCTTTCTTT. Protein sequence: CASGTGTFKSEAFF.

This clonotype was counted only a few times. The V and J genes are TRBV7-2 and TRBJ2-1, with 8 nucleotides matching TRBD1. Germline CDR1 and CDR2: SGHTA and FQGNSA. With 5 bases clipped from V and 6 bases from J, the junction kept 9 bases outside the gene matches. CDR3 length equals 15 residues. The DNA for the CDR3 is TGTGCCAGCAGCCCCGGACAGGGTCGTGGCAATGAGCAGTTCTTC. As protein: CASSPGQGRGNEQFF.

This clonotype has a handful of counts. The CDR3 nucleotides are TGTGCCAGCAGTGATGGGACTAGCGGGAGGATGAATGAGCAGTTCTTC. Amino acid sequence: CASSDGTSGRMNEQFF. The chain uses TRBV6-1 and TRBJ2-7, with 15 bases that match TRBD2. The DNA end is a closer match to TRBJ2-1, so the J assignment may be wrong. The CDR3 loop spans 16 amino acids. The germline V gene has CDR1 MNHNS and CDR2 SASEGT.

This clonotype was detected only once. CDR3 protein: CASSEKTVNTEAFF. The CDR3 DNA reads as TGTGCCAGCAGCGAAAAGACAGTGAACACTGAAGCTTTCTTT. The chain recombines TRBV7-6 with TRBJ1-1; tentative D call: TRBD1 (5 bases). Trimming cost V 5 bases and J 0 bases, with 10 bases left between them. The CDR3 has 14 amino acids. Germline CDR1 and CDR2: SGHVS and FNYEAQ.

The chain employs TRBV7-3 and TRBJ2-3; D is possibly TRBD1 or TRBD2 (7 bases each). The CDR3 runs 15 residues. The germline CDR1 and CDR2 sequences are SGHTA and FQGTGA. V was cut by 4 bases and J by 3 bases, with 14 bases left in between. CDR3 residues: CASSSRGGLTDTQYF. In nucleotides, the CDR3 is TGTGCCAGCAGCTCCAGGGGGGGCTTGACAGATACGCAGTATTTT.

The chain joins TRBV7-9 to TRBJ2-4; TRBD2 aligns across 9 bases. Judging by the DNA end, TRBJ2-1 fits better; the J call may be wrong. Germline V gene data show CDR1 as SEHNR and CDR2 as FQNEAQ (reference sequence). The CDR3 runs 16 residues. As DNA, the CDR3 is TGTGCCAGCAGCTTAGTTAGTCGCGGGAGGGGACATGAGCAGTTCTTC. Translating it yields CASSLVSRGRGHEQFF.

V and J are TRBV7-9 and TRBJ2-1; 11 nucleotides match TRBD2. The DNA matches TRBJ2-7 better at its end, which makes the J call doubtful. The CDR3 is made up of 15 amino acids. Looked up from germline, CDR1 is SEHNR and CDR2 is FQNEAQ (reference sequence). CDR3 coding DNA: TGTGCCAGCAGCTATACTAGCGGGAGCTCCTACGAGCAGTACTTC. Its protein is CASSYTSGSSYEQYF.

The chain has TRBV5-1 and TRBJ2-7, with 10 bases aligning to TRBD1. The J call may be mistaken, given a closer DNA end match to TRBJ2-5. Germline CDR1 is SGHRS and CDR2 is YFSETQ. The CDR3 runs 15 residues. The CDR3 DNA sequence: TGCGCCAGCAGCACCGGGACAGGGGTGGTAGAGACCCAGTACTTC. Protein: CASSTGTGVVETQYF.

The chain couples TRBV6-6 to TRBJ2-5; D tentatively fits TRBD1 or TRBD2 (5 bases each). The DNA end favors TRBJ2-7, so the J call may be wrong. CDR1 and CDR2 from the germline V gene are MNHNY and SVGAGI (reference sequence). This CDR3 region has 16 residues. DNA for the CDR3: TGTGCCAGCAGTTACTCATCCCGGGACGTCTCCTACGAGCAGTACTTC. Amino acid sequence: CASSYSSRDVSYEQYF.

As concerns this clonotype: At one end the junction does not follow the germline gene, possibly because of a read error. For the CDR3, the DNA is TGTGCTAGCAGCTTTTCGACAGGGGCTTACACCGGGGAGCTGTTTTTT. It specifies CASSFSTGAYTGELFF. The chain links TRBV7-6 to TRBJ2-2; TRBD1 agrees at 8 bases. The CDR3 is made up of 16 amino acids. Germline assignment: CDR1 SGHVS and CDR2 FNYEAQ.

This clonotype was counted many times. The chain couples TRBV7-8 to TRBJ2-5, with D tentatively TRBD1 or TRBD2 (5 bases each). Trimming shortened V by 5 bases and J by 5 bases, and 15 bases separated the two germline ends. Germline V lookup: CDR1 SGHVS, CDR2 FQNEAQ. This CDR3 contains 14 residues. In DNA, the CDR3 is TGTGCCAGCAGCCCCGGGACCGGAAGGGAGACCCAGTACTTC. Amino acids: CASSPGTGRETQYF.

The CDR3 sequence: CASSQGTPTSTDTQYF. DNA of the CDR3: TGTGCCAGCAGCCAAGGTACACCGACTAGCACAGATACGCAGTACTTC. The V and J genes are TRBV3-1 and TRBJ2-1; 7 bases are shared with TRBD2. The last part of the DNA fits TRBJ2-7 better; the J call may be wrong. Germline loops: CDR1 LGHDT, CDR2 YNNKEL (reference sequence). The CDR3 extends over 16 amino acids.

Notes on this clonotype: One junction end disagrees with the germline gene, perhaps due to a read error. Written as DNA, the CDR3 is TGTGCCAGCAGCTTAGGACAGGGAGGTTCACCCCTCCACTTC. Its protein is CASSLGQGGSPLHF. The rearrangement joins TRBV7-3 to TRBJ2-5, with 8 bases fitting TRBD1. Per germline, CDR1 SGHTA and CDR2 FQGTGA. CDR3 size: 14 residues.

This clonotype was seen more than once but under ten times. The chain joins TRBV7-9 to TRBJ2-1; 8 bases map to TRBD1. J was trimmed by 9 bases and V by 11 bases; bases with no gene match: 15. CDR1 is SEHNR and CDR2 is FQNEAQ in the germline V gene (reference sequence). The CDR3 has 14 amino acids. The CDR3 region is CAGQGTGGTTEQFF. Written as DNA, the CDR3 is TGTGCCGGTCAAGGGACAGGCGGAACGACTGAGCAGTTCTTC.

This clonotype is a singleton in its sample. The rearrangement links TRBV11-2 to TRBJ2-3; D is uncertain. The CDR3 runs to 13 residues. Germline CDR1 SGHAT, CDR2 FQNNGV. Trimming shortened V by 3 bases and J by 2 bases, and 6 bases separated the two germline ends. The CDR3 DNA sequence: TGTGCCAGCAGCTTCCTTAACACAGATACGCAGTATTTT. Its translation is CASSFLNTDTQYF. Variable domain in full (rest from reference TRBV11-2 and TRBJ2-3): EAGVAQSPRYKIIEKRQSVAFWCNPISGHATLYWYQQILGQGPKLLIQFQNNGVVDDSQLPKDRFSAERLKGVDSTLKIQPAKLEDSAVYLCASSFLNTDTQYFGPGTRLTVL.

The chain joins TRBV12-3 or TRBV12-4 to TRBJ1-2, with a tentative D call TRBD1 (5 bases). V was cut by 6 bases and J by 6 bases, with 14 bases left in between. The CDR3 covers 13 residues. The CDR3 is CASRPRQRNGYTF. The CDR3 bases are TGTGCCAGCAGACCGAGACAGCGGAATGGCTACACCTTC.

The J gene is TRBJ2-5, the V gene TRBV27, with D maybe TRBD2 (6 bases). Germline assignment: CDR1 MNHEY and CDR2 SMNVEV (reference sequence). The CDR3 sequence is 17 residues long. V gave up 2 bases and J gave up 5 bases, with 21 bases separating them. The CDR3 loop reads CASSLTGAGPKGETQYF. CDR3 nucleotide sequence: TGTGCCAGCAGTTTAACGGGTGCGGGACCGAAAGGGGAGACCCAGTACTTC.

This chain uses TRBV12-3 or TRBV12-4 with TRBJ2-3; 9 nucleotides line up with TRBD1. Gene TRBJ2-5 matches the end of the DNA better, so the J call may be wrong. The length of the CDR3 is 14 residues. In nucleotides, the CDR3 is TGTGCCAGCAGTCTCGGACAGGGGCGGTATATCCAGTACTTC. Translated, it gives CASSLGQGRYIQYF.

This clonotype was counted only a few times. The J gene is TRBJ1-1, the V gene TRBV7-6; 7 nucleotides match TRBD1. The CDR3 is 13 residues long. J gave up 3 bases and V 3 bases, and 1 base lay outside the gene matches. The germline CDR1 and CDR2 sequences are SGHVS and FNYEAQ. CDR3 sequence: CASSFDRDTEAFF. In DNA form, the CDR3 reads TGTGCCAGCAGCTTCGACAGGGACACTGAAGCTTTCTTT.